This entry lists 6 T cell receptor beta chains sequenced from one sample in a study of tumor-infiltrating lymphocytes in primary liver carcinoma. Researchers drew blood RNA from unsorted whole blood and extracted germline DNA as well. TCR beta cDNA was prepared out of approximately 500 ng total RNA by means of a constant-region primer. TCR beta libraries came from three nested multiplex PCR rounds using slightly modified ARM-PCR. Running around 10 cycles apiece, the first two PCR rounds relied on TRBV1-TRBV30 forward primers together with a C-beta reverse primer. MiXCR, applied by TCRdb to the multiplex PCR reads, yields one record per CDR3 protein. The repertoire holds about 300,000 distinct CDR3 sequences, with 65% as singletons. Sequencing was performed on peripheral blood. These receptors were taken from a man in his forties or fifties with primary liver carcinoma and hepatitis B virus infection.

The chain carries TRBV11-3 and TRBJ2-3; no clear D gene. The germline CDR1 and CDR2 sequences are SGHNT and YENEEA. V lost 2 bases, J lost 0 bases, and 12 bases lay in between. The length of the CDR3 is 16 residues. This chain's CDR3 is CASSLSPRGSTDTQYF. CDR3 in DNA: TGTGCCAGCAGCTTAAGTCCACGAGGAAGCACAGATACGCAGTATTTT.

A note on this clonotype: Since a much larger clone is just one base distant, this may be a read error. This sequence joins TRBV12-3 or TRBV12-4 and TRBJ1-5, with D possibly matching TRBD1 (5 bases). The CDR3 is 13 amino acids. The V end lost 8 bases, the J end lost 6 bases, and 14 bases lay between the germline ends. The CDR3: CASGGEGGQPQHF. CDR3 bases: TGTGCCAGCGGGGGGGAGGGTGGTCAGCCCCAGCATTTT.

In regard to this clonotype: As the CDR3 is not closed by the conserved phenylalanine or tryptophan, this likely results from a read error. The DNA is left out, because the CDR3 cannot be placed on it with certainty; the CDR3 is given as TCRdb lists it. The chain joins TRBV6-2 or TRBV6-3 to TRBJ2-5. Germline-derived CDR1 and CDR2 are MNHEY and SVGEGT. Both ends counted, the CDR3 spans 11 residues. CDR3 protein: CASSSGETLYS.

Notes on this clonotype: This may come from a read error, since a much larger clone is one base off. The rearrangement uses TRBV29-1 and TRBJ1-2; maybe TRBD1 (6 bases). The germline CDR1 and CDR2 sequences are SQVTM and ANQGSEA. Trimming removed 0 bases at V and 7 bases at J, with 12 bases between. The CDR3 loop spans 13 amino acids. The CDR3 DNA follows: TGCAGCGTTGAAGAATTCAGGGGTGGTGGCTACACCTTC. Its protein is CSVEEFRGGGYTF.

In regard to this clonotype: A much larger clone lies a single base off, so this may be a read error. The rearrangement joins TRBV13 to TRBJ2-7; TRBD2 matches at 9 bases. Germline V CDR1 and CDR2: PRHDT, FYEKMQ (reference sequence). The CDR3 totals 15 residues. Trimming removed 4 bases from V and 7 bases from J; junction bases left unmatched: 11. The CDR3 DNA reads TGTGCCAGCAGCTCGACTAGCGGAACCATGATTGAGCAGTACTTC. Residues: CASSSTSGTMIEQYF.

Details on this clonotype: Possible read error: a much larger clone is one base away. This chain connects TRBV6-1 to TRBJ2-3; no reliable D call. Trimming stripped 3 bases from V and 5 bases from J, with 12 bases between. This CDR3 is built from 14 residues. Germline loops: CDR1 MNHNS, CDR2 SASEGT. CDR3 amino acids: CASSDAWGLDTQYF. The CDR3, as DNA: TGTGCCAGCAGTGACGCCTGGGGTTTAGATACGCAGTATTTT.